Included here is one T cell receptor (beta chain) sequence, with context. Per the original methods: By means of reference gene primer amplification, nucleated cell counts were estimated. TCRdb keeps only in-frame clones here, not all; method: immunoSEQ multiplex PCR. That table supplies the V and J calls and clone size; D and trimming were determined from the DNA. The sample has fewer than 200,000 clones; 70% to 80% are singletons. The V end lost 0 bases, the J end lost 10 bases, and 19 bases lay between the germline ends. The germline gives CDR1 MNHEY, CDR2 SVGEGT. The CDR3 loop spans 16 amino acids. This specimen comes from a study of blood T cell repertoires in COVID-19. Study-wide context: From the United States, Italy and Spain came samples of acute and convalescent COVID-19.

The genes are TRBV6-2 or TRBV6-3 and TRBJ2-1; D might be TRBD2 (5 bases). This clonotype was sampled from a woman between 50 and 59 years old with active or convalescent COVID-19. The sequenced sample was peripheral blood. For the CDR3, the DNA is TGTGCCAGCAGTTACTCTAGGCCTCGGCTAGCCGGCGAGCAGTTCTTC. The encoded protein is CASSYSRPRLAGEQFF.